A selection of T cell receptor beta chains follows, all from one sample in a study of identical twins. From the 5' RACE reads, TCRdb called clonotypes with MiXCR, one entry per CDR3 protein. The repertoire holds 350,000 to 450,000 distinct CDR3 sequences, with roughly 20% as singletons. The specimen sequenced was naive T cells sorted from blood. Receptors originate from a man between 50 and 59 years old in good health. Both conserved end residues are part of each CDR3. The D gene is left open where the match is weak. Rows may omit the clone size; those that give it use once, few, many or a size class.

J | size | V | D | DNA | CDR3
TRBJ2-3 | NA | TRBV5-1 | TRBD2 | TGCGCCAGCAGCTTCACTAGCGGGGTCACAGATACGCAGTATTTT | CASSFTSGVTDTQYF
TRBJ2-7 | few | TRBV4-2 | TRBD2 | TGTGCCAGCAGCCCGCTTCACCAAGCGGGGATTTCCTACGAGCAGTACTTC | CASSPLHQAGISYEQYF
TRBJ2-1 | few | TRBV12-3/TRBV12-4 | TRBD1 | TGTGCCAGCAGTCCGACAGGGGTTACCTACAATGAGCAGTTCTTC | CASSPTGVTYNEQFF
TRBJ2-5 | NA | TRBV12-3/TRBV12-4 | NA | TGTGCCAGCAGGTGCCAGACCAACCAAGAGACCCAGTACTTC | CASRCQTNQETQYF
TRBJ2-3 | once | TRBV11-2 | NA | TGTGCCAGCAGCTTAGTACCCTTAGGGCAGCCGTTACCCACAGATACGCAGTATTTT | CASSLVPLGQPLPTDTQYF
TRBJ2-5 | NA | TRBV20-1 | TRBD1 | TGCAGTGCCGCTGGGACAGTAAGGGAGACCCAGTACTTC | CSAAGTVRETQYF
TRBJ2-2 | many | TRBV20-1 | NA | TGCAGTGCCAGAGGCATACGGTCTGCTCTAGCCGGGGAGCTGTTTTTT | CSARGIRSALAGELFF
TRBJ1-1 | NA | TRBV20-1 | NA | TGCAGTGCTAGAGATCTTCCCCTCATGAACACTGAAGCTTTCTTT | CSARDLPLMNTEAFF
TRBJ2-7 | many | TRBV7-2 | NA | TGTGCCAGCAGCTTAGTCGCCATTGACAGGATCGGACTCTACGAGCAGTACTTC | CASSLVAIDRIGLYEQYF
TRBJ2-1 | few | TRBV7-2 | NA | TGTGCCAGCAGCTTAGGAGGGGCAAGCGGTGAGCAGTTCTTC | CASSLGGASGEQFF
TRBJ2-1 | NA | TRBV24-1 | TRBD2 | TGTGCCACCAGTGATTTGGGTCCTAGCGGTGCGCCATTGAGCTCCTACAATGAGCAGTTCTTC | CATSDLGPSGAPLSSYNEQFF
TRBJ2-7 | NA | TRBV6-2/TRBV6-3 | NA | TGTGCCAGCAGCGCGGTTGATGGGCCCTTGGGCTACGAGCAGTACTTC | CASSAVDGPLGYEQYF
TRBJ2-3 | NA | TRBV5-1 | NA | TGCGCCAGCAGCTTGGATGGGAAAACAGATACGCAGTATTTT | CASSLDGKTDTQYF
TRBJ2-7 | NA | TRBV9 | NA | TGTGCCAGCAGCGGTTGGGGAGGACTCGACGAGCAGTACTTC | CASSGWGGLDEQYF
TRBJ2-3 | few | TRBV7-9 | TRBD2 | TGTGCCAGCAGCGACCTAGCGGATCACACAGATACGCAGTATTTT | CASSDLADHTDTQYF
TRBJ1-1 | NA | TRBV7-6 | TRBD1 | TGTGCCAGCAGCTCAGGGCCCACTATACAGGGGTCTGAAACTTTCTTT | CASSSGPTIQGSETFF
TRBJ2-1 | many | TRBV5-1 | NA | TGCGCCAGCAGCTTGAGGACAAGCGGTTTTGGTGAGCAGTTCTTC | CASSLRTSGFGEQFF
TRBJ2-7 | few | TRBV18 | TRBD2 | TGTGCCAGCTCACCAATACCTGGGAGGGCAAGCTCCTACGAGCAGTACTTC | CASSPIPGRASSYEQYF
TRBJ2-1 | few | TRBV10-3 | NA | TGTGCCATCAGCGAACCAAGCATCAATGAGCAGTTCTTC | CAISEPSINEQFF
TRBJ2-7 | few | TRBV3-1 | TRBD1 | TGTGCCAGCAGCCGGGGACAGGGAGAGGCGCAGTACTTC | CASSRGQGEAQYF
TRBJ1-6 | few | TRBV5-1 | TRBD1 | TGCGCCAGCAGCAACAAGGGACAGGATTCACCCCTCCACTTT | CASSNKGQDSPLHF
TRBJ2-5 | many | TRBV13 | NA | TGTGCCAGCAGCTTAGGTTCCTTCAGGGCACAAGAGACCCAGTACTTC | CASSLGSFRAQETQYF
TRBJ2-2 | few | TRBV7-9 | NA | TGTGCCAGCAGCTTAGATAGTCCCGGGGAGCTGTTTTTT | CASSLDSPGELFF
TRBJ2-5 | few | TRBV9 | NA | TGTGCCAGCAGCCGGGCCGCCGGTGAGACCCAGTACTTC | CASSRAAGETQYF
TRBJ2-7 | many | TRBV28 | NA | TGTGCCAGCAGCCTCCTTTGGGGCCGGAACGAGCAGTACTTC | CASSLLWGRNEQYF
TRBJ2-1 | NA | TRBV4-3 | TRBD2 | TGCGCCAGCAGCCAAGATTTGGGACCCACTAGCGCATACAATGAGCAGTTCTTC | CASSQDLGPTSAYNEQFF